A selection of T cell receptor beta chains follows, all from one sample in a study of blood T cells in healthy people across ages. TCRdb passed the 5' RACE reads through MiXCR, listing each CDR3 protein once. This table has roughly 1.5 million distinct CDR3 sequences, about 42% appearing once. Sequenced: blood. The source is a woman younger than 30 in good health. The CDR3 runs from the conserved cysteine through the conserved F or W. D genes are given only for firm matches. The listing skips clone size in some rows; elsewhere it reads once, few, many or a size class.

. | TRBJ2-7 | . | TRBV12-3/TRBV12-4 | TGTGCCAGCAGTTTTCAGGCAGGGACCTCTGGCGAGCAGTACTTC | CASSFQAGTSGEQYF
TRBD2 | TRBJ2-5 | few | TRBV12-3/TRBV12-4 | TGTGCCAGCAGTTTCTCTGGGACTAGCGGGGGGGCCGGGGAGACCCAGTACTTC | CASSFSGTSGGAGETQYF
. | TRBJ2-7 | . | TRBV15 | TGTGCCACCAGCAGAGATAGCGGAGCCTACGAGCAGTACTTC | CATSRDSGAYEQYF
. | TRBJ1-5 | once | TRBV4-2 | TGTGCCAGCAGCCAAGCTGGGAGAGATAGCAATCAGCCCCAGCATTTT | CASSQAGRDSNQPQHF
. | TRBJ2-5 | . | TRBV6-5 | TGTGCCAGCAGTTACTTAGGGATTTCAGAGATCCAGTACTTC | CASSYLGISEIQYF
TRBD2 | TRBJ2-4 | many | TRBV20-1 | TGCAGTGCAAAGACTAGCGGGAGACACAAAAACATTCAGTACTTC | CSAKTSGRHKNIQYF
. | TRBJ1-5 | . | TRBV29-1 | TGCAGCGTTCGCGGGGATCCTAATCAGCCCCAGCATTTT | CSVRGDPNQPQHF
TRBD2 | TRBJ2-3 | few | TRBV25-1 | TGTGCCAGCAGTGACGGGGGGACCCCCGACACAGATACGCAGTATTTT | CASSDGGTPDTDTQYF
. | TRBJ2-7 | few | TRBV4-1 | TGCGCCAGCAGCCAAGTGGTTGGGACACTATCCTACGAGCAGTACTTC | CASSQVVGTLSYEQYF
. | TRBJ2-1 | . | TRBV7-8 | TGTGCCAGCAGCCCGGGAAGGCCAGGCTCGAAGAATGAGCAGTTCTTC | CASSPGRPGSKNEQFF
TRBD2 | TRBJ2-3 | . | TRBV12-3/TRBV12-4 | TGTGCCAGCAGCCACGGACTAGCAGACACGCAGTATTTT | CASSHGLADTQYF
. | TRBJ2-3 | . | TRBV14 | TGTGCCAGCAGCCAGGACCCAGGAATAATGCAGTATTTT | CASSQDPGIMQYF
. | TRBJ1-5 | . | TRBV6-2/TRBV6-3 | TGTGCCAGCAGTGACACAGGTCCCCAGCATTTT | CASSDTGPQHF
. | TRBJ2-6 | . | TRBV7-9 | TGTGCCAGCAGCTTACGACAGCAAGCTGGGGCCAACGTCCTGACTTTC | CASSLRQQAGANVLTF
. | TRBJ2-1 | . | TRBV19 | TGTGCCAGTAGTATTCAGGGTCTCAGGGAGCAGTTCTTC | CASSIQGLREQFF
. | TRBJ2-1 | . | TRBV12-3/TRBV12-4 | TGTGCCAGCAGACCGAGGGGAGGACGGTACAATGAGCAGTTCTTC | CASRPRGGRYNEQFF
. | TRBJ2-4 | . | TRBV7-9 | TGTGCCAGCAGCTTAGAGGGAAAAAACATTCAGTACTTC | CASSLEGKNIQYF
. | TRBJ2-6 | . | TRBV29-1 | TGCAGCGTTTTTCTCTCTTACCGAACTGGGGCCAACGTCCTGACTTTC | CSVFLSYRTGANVLTF
TRBD2 | TRBJ2-3 | . | TRBV6-5 | TGTGCCAGCACCTACCGAGTGGGAGGGTCGAATACGCAGTATTTT | CASTYRVGGSNTQYF
TRBD2 | TRBJ2-1 | . | TRBV7-3 | TGTGCCAGCAGCTCCCAAGGACGGGGGGAGTACAATGAGCAGTTCTTC | CASSSQGRGEYNEQFF
. | TRBJ2-5 | . | TRBV20-1 | TGCAGTGCCGAGGGCGGGAAGGGCGATGAGCAGTACTTC | CSAEGGKGDEQYF
TRBD2 | TRBJ2-1 | few | TRBV12-3/TRBV12-4 | TGTGCCAGCAGTCCTCGGGGGGGGGTCCATGAGCAGTTCTTC | CASSPRGGVHEQFF
TRBD2 | TRBJ2-7 | . | TRBV27 | TGTGCCAGCAGTTTAATTAGCGGGAGGTCCTACAATGAGCAGTACTTC | CASSLISGRSYNEQYF
. | TRBJ1-3 | once | TRBV3-1 | TGTGCCAGCAGCCTCAAAGGGGGAAACACCATATATTTT | CASSLKGGNTIYF
TRBD2 | TRBJ2-5 | . | TRBV10-1 | TGCGCCAGCAGTGAGGGACTAGGGTGGGGACAAGAGACCCAGTACTTC | CASSEGLGWGQETQYF
. | TRBJ1-1 | . | TRBV18 | TGTGCCAGCTCACTCCCGCAGGAGAACACTGAAGCTTTCTTT | CASSLPQENTEAFF
. | TRBJ1-1 | few | TRBV20-1 | TGCAGTGCTCTAATGAACACTGAAGCTTTCTTT | CSALMNTEAFF
TRBD2 | TRBJ2-3 | . | TRBV7-8 | TGTGCCAGCAGCTTAAAACTGACTAGCGGGGTTTTCACAGATACGCAGTATTTT | CASSLKLTSGVFTDTQYF
TRBD2 | TRBJ2-7 | . | TRBV4-3 | TGCGCCAGCAGCCAAGATAGGATACTAGCGGGCACTTACGAGCAGTACTTC | CASSQDRILAGTYEQYF
. | TRBJ1-2 | . | TRBV10-2 | TGCGCCAGCAGTGAGTCCGGGGACTACTATGGCTACACCTTC | CASSESGDYYGYTF
TRBD1 | TRBJ2-5 | . | TRBV5-1 | TGCGCCACCCGGACAGGCAGTTCCGGAGAGACCCAGTACTTC | CATRTGSSGETQYF